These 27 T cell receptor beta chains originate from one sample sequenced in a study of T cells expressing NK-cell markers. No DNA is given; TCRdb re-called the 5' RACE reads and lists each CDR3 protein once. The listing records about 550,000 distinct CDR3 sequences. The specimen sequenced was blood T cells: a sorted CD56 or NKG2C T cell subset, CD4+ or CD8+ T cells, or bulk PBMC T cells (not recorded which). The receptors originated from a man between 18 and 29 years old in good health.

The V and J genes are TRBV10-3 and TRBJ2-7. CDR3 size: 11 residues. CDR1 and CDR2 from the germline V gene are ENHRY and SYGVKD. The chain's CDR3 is CATKMDYEQYF.

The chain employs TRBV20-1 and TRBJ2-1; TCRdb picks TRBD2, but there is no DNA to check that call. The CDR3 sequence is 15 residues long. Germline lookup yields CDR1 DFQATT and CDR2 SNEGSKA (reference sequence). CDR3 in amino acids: CSARVGWLRANEQFF.

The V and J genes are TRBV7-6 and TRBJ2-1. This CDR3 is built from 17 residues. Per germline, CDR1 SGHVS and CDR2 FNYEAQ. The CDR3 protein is CASSLSRGVSSYNEQFF.

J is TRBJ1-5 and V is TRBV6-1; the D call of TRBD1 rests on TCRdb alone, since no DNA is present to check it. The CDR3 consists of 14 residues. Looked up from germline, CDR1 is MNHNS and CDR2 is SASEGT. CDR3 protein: CASRGGDNLQPQHF.

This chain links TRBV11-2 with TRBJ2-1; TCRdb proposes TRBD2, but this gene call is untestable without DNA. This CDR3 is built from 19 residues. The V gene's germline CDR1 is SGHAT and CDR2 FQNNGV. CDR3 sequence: CASSLERTSGRASYNEQFF. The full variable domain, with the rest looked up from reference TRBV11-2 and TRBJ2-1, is EAGVAQSPRYKIIEKRQSVAFWCNPISGHATLYWYQQILGQGPKLLIQFQNNGVVDDSQLPKDRFSAERLKGVDSTLKIQPAKLEDSAVYLCASSLERTSGRASYNEQFFGPGTRLTVL.

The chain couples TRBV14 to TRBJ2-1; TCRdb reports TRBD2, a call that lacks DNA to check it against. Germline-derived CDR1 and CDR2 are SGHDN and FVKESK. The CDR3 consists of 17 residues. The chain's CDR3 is CASSQGLADVPYNEQFF.

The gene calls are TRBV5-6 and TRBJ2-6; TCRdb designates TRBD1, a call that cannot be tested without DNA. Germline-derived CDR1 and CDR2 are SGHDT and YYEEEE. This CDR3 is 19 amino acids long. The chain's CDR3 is CASSSGNREPFSGANVLTF.

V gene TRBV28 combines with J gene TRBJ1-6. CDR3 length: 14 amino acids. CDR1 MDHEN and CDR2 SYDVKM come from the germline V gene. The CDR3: CASSSGRELSPLHF. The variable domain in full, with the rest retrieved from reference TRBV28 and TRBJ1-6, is DVKVTQSSRYLVKRTGEKVFLECVQDMDHENMFWYRQDPGLGLRLIYFSYDVKMKEKGDIPEGYSVSREKKERFSLILESASTNQTSMYLCASSSGRELSPLHFGNGTRLTVT.

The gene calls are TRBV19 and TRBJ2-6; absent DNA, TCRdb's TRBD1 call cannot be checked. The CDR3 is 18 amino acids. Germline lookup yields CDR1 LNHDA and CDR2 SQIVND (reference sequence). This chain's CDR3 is CASSIGVSPGAGANVLTF.

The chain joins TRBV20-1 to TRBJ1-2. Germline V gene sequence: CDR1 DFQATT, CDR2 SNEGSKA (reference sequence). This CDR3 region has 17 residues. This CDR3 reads CSARGEGGATSIYGYTF.

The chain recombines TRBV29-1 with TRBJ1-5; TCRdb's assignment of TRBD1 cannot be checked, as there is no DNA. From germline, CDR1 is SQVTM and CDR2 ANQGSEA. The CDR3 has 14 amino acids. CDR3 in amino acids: CSVRETGLYQPQHF.

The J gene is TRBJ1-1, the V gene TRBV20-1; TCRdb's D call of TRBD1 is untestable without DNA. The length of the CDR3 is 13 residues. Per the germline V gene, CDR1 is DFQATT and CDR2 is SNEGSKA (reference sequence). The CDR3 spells CSAPTGSEHSAFF.

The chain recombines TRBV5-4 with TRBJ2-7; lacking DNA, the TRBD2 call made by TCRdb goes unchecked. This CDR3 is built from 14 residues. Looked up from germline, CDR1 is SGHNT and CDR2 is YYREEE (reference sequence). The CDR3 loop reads CASSSIELAGTQYF.

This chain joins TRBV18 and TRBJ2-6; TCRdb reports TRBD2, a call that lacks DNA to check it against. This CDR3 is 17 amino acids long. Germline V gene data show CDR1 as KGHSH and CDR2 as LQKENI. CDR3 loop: CASSPIRGGAGANVLTF.

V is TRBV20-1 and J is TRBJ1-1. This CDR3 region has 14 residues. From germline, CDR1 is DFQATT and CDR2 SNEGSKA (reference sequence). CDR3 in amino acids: CSASRPDMNTEAFF.

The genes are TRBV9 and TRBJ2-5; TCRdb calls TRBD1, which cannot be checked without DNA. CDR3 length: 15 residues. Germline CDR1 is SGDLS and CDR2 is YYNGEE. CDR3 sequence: CASSAGTGGEETQYF.

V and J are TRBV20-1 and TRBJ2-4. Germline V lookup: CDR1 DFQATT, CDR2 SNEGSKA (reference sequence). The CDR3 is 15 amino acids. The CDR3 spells CSATGRNLAKNIQYF.

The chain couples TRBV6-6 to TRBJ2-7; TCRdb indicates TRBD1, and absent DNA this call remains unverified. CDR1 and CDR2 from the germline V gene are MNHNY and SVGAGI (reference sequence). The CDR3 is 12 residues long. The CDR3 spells CASNQGSYEQYF.

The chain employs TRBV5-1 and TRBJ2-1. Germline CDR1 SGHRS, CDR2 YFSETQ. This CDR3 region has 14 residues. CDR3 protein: CASKGVIKTNEQFF.

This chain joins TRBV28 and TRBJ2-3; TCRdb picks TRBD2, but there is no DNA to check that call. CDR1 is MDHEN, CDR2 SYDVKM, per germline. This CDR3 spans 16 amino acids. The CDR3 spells CASSPVGRGLSDTQYF.

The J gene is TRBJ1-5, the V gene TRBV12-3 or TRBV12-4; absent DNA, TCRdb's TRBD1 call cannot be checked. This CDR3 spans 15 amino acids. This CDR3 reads CASRGQGAPNQPQHF.

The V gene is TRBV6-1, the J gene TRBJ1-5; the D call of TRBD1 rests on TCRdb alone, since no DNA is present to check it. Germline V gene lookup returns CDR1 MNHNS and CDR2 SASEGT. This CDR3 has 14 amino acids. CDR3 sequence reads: CASSLDRQREPQHF.

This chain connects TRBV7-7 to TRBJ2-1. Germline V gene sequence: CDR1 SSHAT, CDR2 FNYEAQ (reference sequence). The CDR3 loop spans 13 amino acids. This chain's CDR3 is CASSLDLDNEQFF.

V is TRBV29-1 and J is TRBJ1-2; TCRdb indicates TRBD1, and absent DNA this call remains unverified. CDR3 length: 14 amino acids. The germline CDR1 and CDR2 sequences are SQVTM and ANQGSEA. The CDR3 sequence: CSVEDVGQVYGYTF.

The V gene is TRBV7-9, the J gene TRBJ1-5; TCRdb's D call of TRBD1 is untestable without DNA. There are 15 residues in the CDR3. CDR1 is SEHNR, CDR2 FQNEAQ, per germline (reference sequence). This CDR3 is CASSAGTGRPQPQHF.

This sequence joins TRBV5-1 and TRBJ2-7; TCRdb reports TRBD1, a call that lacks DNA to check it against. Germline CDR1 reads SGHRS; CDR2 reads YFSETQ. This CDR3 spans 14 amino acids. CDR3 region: CASSFGATVREQYF.

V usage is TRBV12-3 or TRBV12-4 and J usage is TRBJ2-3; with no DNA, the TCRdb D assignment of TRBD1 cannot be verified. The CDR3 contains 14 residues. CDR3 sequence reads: CASSLRGRTDTQYF.